The 23 T cell receptor beta chains below all came from one sample that was sequenced in a study of T cell responses to AZD1222 COVID-19 vaccine. Produced via immunoSEQ multiplex PCR; TCRdb's table is partial and in-frame only. The sample has 130,000 or so clones, 85% to 95% seen once. The material was peripheral blood, obtained on day 0 of MenACWY control vaccination. The receptors here all came from an adult in good health.

The CDR3 DNA sequence: TGCGCCAGCAGCTCAGACAGGGGGCCCCTGGTGAGGGAGCAGTACTTC. Translation: CASSSDRGPLVREQYF. This chain uses TRBV5-1 with TRBJ2-7; TRBD1 aligns across 10 bases. CDR1 and CDR2 from the germline V gene are SGHRS and YFSETQ. CDR3 size: 16 residues. V trimming: 3 bases; J trimming: 7 bases; junction bases outside the gene matches: 13. The full variable domain, its missing parts supplied by reference TRBV5-1 and TRBJ2-7, is KAGVTQTPRYLIKTRGQQVTLSCSPISGHRSVSWYQQTPGQGLQFLFEYFSETQRNKGNFPGRFSGRQFSNSRSEMNVSTLELGDSALYLCASSSDRGPLVREQYFGPGTRLTVT.

This sequence joins TRBV7-2 and TRBJ2-3; TRBD1 or TRBD2 may be the D gene (5 bases each). The CDR3 runs 15 residues. Germline V lookup: CDR1 SGHTA, CDR2 FQGNSA. The germline V and J ends were trimmed by 2 bases and 4 bases, with 13 bases remaining between them. CDR3 in DNA: TGTGCCAGCAGCTTAAGACGGGGCGAGTCAGATACGCAGTATTTT. This codes for CASSLRRGESDTQYF.

The chain links TRBV21-1 to TRBJ2-3. TRBV21-1 corresponds to a pseudogene. This CDR3 contains 18 residues. The CDR3 DNA reads as TGTGCCAGCAGCAAAGCGGTTCGGGCCGAAAGGCACACAGATACGCAGTATTTT. Encoded protein: CASSKAVRAERHTDTQYF.

The chain links TRBV7-3 to TRBJ1-1; no clear D. V lost 3 bases, J lost 1 base, and 6 bases lay in between. The CDR3 runs to 13 residues. The germline gives CDR1 SGHTA, CDR2 FQGTGA. The CDR3 loop is CASSFGKNTEAFF. The CDR3 nucleotides read TGTGCCAGCAGCTTCGGGAAGAACACTGAAGCTTTCTTT.

V usage is TRBV4-1 and J usage is TRBJ2-7, with 7 bases that match TRBD2. The V segment lost 4 bases and the J segment 5 bases; nucleotides outside the gene matches: 8. CDR1 is MGHRA and CDR2 is YSYEKL in the germline V gene. The CDR3 is 14 residues long. CDR3 sequence reads: CASSPTILANEQYF. The DNA of the CDR3 is TGCGCCAGCAGCCCTACGATACTAGCGAACGAGCAGTACTTC.

The chain has TRBV6-6 and TRBJ1-4; TRBD1 matches at 7 bases. The J segment lost 5 bases and the V segment lost 11 bases, leaving 8 bases of the junction unmatched. Germline CDR1 is MNHNY and CDR2 is SVGAGI (reference sequence). The CDR3 is 13 amino acids. The CDR3 loop reads CASKGTENEKLFF. The DNA for the CDR3 is TGTGCCTCAAAAGGGACAGAGAATGAAAAACTGTTTTTT.

This chain uses TRBV19 with TRBJ1-5, with D possibly matching TRBD1 (5 bases). Germline loops: CDR1 LNHDA, CDR2 SQIVND (reference sequence). V lost 7 bases and J lost 2, with 18 bases in between. The CDR3 totals 16 residues. The CDR3 reads CASTLSGGAGNQPQHF. The CDR3 DNA follows: TGTGCCAGTACCCTTTCGGGCGGGGCTGGCAATCAGCCCCAGCATTTT.

The J gene is TRBJ1-2, the V gene TRBV29-1; 8 nucleotides line up with TRBD1. Germline CDR1 is SQVTM and CDR2 is ANQGSEA. CDR3 length equals 11 residues. With V trimmed by 6 bases and J by 5 bases, 2 bases remained unmatched. CDR3 residues: CSVNRGYGYTF. DNA of the CDR3: TGCAGCGTGAACAGGGGGTATGGCTACACCTTC.

The chain is built from TRBV5-5 and TRBJ1-4; D unresolved. CDR1 and CDR2 from the germline V gene are SGHKS and YYEKEE (reference sequence). The CDR3 spans 14 residues. V lost 4 bases, J lost 8 bases, and 15 bases lay in between. In nucleotides, the CDR3 is TGTGCCAGCAGCCCATACTCCTCGGGGGAAAAACTGTTTTTT. Translating it yields CASSPYSSGEKLFF.

The gene calls are TRBV7-8 and TRBJ2-1; 10 nucleotides align to TRBD2. Germline V gene sequence: CDR1 SGHVS, CDR2 FQNEAQ. J lost 7 bases, V lost 1 base, and 10 bases had no gene match. CDR3 size: 17 residues. The CDR3 DNA reads TGTGCCAGCAGCTTAGACCCCGCTAGCGGGGGAGTGAATGAGCAGTTCTTC. It codes for CASSLDPASGGVNEQFF.

A single count supports this clone. DNA for the CDR3: TGTGCCAGCAGTTCCTCCCCAGGGTTCTACGGCTACACCTTC. Amino acids: CASSSSPGFYGYTF. The rearrangement joins TRBV27 to TRBJ1-2, with D possibly TRBD1 on 5 matching bases. From germline, CDR1 is MNHEY and CDR2 SMNVEV (reference sequence). V shed 4 bases and J shed 8 bases, with 17 bases lying between them. The CDR3 spans 14 residues.

The rearrangement joins TRBV24-1 to TRBJ2-1; D is undetermined. Germline CDR1 KGHDR, CDR2 SFDVKD. The CDR3 extends over 14 amino acids. The V and J ends lost 4 bases and 6 bases respectively, with 12 bases between them. The CDR3 reads CATSDSYSPNEQFF. Here the CDR3 DNA reads TGTGCCACCAGTGACTCCTATAGTCCCAATGAGCAGTTCTTC.

In DNA form, the CDR3 reads TGTGCCAGCAGCTTAATCAGGGGAGATGGCTACACCTTC. Translation: CASSLIRGDGYTF. The chain has TRBV7-9 and TRBJ1-2; D might be TRBD1 (6 bases). The CDR3 contains 13 residues. Trimming removed 2 bases from V and 6 bases from J, with 10 bases in between. Germline CDR1 and CDR2: SEHNR and FQNEAQ (reference sequence).

This clone was seen only once. The chain has TRBV4-1 and TRBJ1-2; 7 positions match TRBD1. Unmatched junction bases numbered 16, after V lost 1 base and J lost 2 bases. Germline V gene lookup returns CDR1 MGHRA and CDR2 YSYEKL. This CDR3 is built from 19 residues. Written as DNA, the CDR3 is TGCGCCAGCAGCCAAGTTTTGGTGCGAGGACAGGAGCACAACTATGGCTACACCTTC. It specifies CASSQVLVRGQEHNYGYTF.

V and J are TRBV6-5 and TRBJ1-2; D might be TRBD1 (6 bases). This CDR3 region has 14 residues. Trimming took off 6 bases at V and 2 bases at J, with 13 bases between the two ends. CDR1 is MNHEY, CDR2 SVGAGI, per germline. The DNA of the CDR3 is TGTGCCAGCAGGTCCGGGGGGGCGAACTATGGCTACACCTTC. It is translated as CASRSGGANYGYTF.

The rearrangement joins TRBV7-2 to TRBJ2-1; 13 bases align to TRBD2. Germline CDR1 and CDR2: SGHTA and FQGNSA. V was pared by 5 bases and J by 10 bases, with 8 bases of the junction left unmatched. This CDR3 contains 15 residues. The CDR3 nucleotides are TGTGCCAGCAGCCAGACTAGCGGGGGGCAAATAGAGCAGTTCTTC. Its protein product is CASSQTSGGQIEQFF.

The chain joins TRBV12-3 or TRBV12-4 to TRBJ2-1, with D uncertain. This CDR3 contains 13 residues. Trimming pared 2 bases from V and 7 bases from J, leaving 9 bases between. CDR3 in DNA: TGTGCCAGCAGTTTATACGGGTGGAATGAGCAGTTCTTC. It codes for CASSLYGWNEQFF.

The chain joins TRBV6-5 to TRBJ1-1; tentative D call: TRBD1 (5 bases). V lost 9 bases to trimming and J lost 0 bases, with 11 bases between them. Germline V CDR1 and CDR2: MNHEY, SVGAGI. The CDR3 spans 13 residues. CDR3 amino acids: CASSQEMNTEAFF. The DNA for the CDR3 is TGTGCCAGTTCACAGGAGATGAACACTGAAGCTTTCTTT.

The rearrangement joins TRBV6-5 to TRBJ2-5, with a weak D call TRBD1 (6 bases). The germline V gene encodes CDR1 MNHEY and CDR2 SVGAGI. The CDR3 sequence is 13 residues long. The V gene lost 5 bases and the J gene lost 7 bases, with 14 bases spanning the gap. The chain's CDR3 is CASSPWTAGTQYF. CDR3 bases: TGTGCCAGCAGTCCCTGGACAGCAGGGACCCAGTACTTC.

V gene TRBV5-1 combines with J gene TRBJ1-6; no definite D call. V was trimmed by 0 bases and J by 7 bases, leaving 5 bases between them. CDR1 SGHRS and CDR2 YFSETQ come from the germline V gene. The CDR3 loop spans 13 amino acids. CDR3 region: CASSLGQNSPLHF. CDR3 nucleotide sequence: TGCGCCAGCAGCTTGGGCCAGAATTCACCCCTCCACTTT.

The rearrangement uses TRBV2 and TRBJ1-4; a possible D gene is TRBD1 (5 bases). Trimming cost V 5 bases and J 3 bases, with 13 bases left between them. This CDR3 spans 15 amino acids. Germline loops: CDR1 SNHLY, CDR2 FYNNEI. DNA for the CDR3: TGTGCCAGCAGTTCGTACAGGACCTCTAATGAAAAACTGTTTTTT. Protein sequence: CASSSYRTSNEKLFF.

CDR3 sequence (DNA): TGTGCCAGCAGCTCGGGGAGCAGGGTTAGCTACAATGAGCAGTTCTTC. Amino acids: CASSSGSRVSYNEQFF. The chain has TRBV5-4 and TRBJ2-1; tentatively, D is TRBD1 or TRBD2 (5 bases each). CDR1 and CDR2 (germline): SGHNT, YYREEE (reference sequence). Trimming removed 3 bases at V and 3 bases at J, with 16 bases between. CDR3 length equals 16 residues.

V is TRBV5-6 and J is TRBJ1-2; possible D gene TRBD1, 5 bases. CDR1 and CDR2 from the germline V gene are SGHDT and YYEEEE. Trimming pared 4 bases from V and 7 bases from J, leaving 11 bases between. This CDR3 is 12 amino acids long. DNA of the CDR3: TGTGCCAGCAGCAAGGATACAGGTGGCTACACCTTC. Translation gives CASSKDTGGYTF.